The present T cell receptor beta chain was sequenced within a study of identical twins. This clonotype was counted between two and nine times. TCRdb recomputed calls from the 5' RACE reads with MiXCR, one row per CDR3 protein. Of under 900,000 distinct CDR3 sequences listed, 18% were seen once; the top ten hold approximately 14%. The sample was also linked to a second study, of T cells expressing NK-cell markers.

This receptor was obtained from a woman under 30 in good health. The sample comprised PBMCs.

This CDR3 reads CSARDRLRSYNEQFF. CDR3 bases: TGCAGTGCTAGAGATCGCTTACGCTCCTACAATGAGCAGTTCTTC. The chain is built from TRBV20-1 and TRBJ2-1; D remains unclear. The CDR3 covers 15 residues. Germline CDR1 DFQATT, CDR2 SNEGSKA (reference sequence). The ends were cut back, 0 bases at V and 0 bases at J, with 9 bases in the middle.